The T cell receptor (beta chain) described here comes from a study of T cell responses to AZD1222 COVID-19 vaccine. Notes on this clone: What it recognizes is unknown.

Germline CDR1 reads LGHNA; CDR2 reads YSLEER. The CDR3 covers 17 residues. V was pared by 3 bases and J by 4 bases, with 20 bases between. Study-wide results and limits: Only after the peak T cell response were repertoires sampled.

Assay used: immunoSEQ multiplex PCR; TCRdb lists only in-frame clones, some missing. The sample holds about 260,000 clones, just over 90% seen once. The source material was peripheral blood, sampled on day 0 of AZD1222 vaccination. The rearrangement links TRBV4-3 to TRBJ2-3; the D call may be TRBD1 or TRBD2 (5 bases each). The receptor was derived from an adult in good health. CDR3 nucleotides: TGCGCCAGCAGCCATACAGGCATAGAGGGAATACCAGATACGCAGTATTTT. It is translated as CASSHTGIEGIPDTQYF.